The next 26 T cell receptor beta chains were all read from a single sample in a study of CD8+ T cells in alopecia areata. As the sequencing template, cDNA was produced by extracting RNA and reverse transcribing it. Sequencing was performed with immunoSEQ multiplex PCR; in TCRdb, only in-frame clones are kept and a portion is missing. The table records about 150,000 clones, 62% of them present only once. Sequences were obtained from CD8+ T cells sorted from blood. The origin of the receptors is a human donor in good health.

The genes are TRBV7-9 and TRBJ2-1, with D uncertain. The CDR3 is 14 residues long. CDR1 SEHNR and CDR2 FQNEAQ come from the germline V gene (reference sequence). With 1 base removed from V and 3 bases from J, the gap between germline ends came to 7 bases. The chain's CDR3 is CASSLGGFYNEQFF. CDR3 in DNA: TGTGCCAGCAGCTTAGGAGGATTCTACAATGAGCAGTTCTTC.

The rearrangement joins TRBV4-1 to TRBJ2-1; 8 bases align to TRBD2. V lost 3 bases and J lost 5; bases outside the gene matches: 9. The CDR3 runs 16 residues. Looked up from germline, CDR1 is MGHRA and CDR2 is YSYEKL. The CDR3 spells CASSQYSGSIHNEQFF. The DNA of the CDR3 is TGCGCCAGCAGCCAGTACAGCGGGAGCATCCACAATGAGCAGTTCTTC.

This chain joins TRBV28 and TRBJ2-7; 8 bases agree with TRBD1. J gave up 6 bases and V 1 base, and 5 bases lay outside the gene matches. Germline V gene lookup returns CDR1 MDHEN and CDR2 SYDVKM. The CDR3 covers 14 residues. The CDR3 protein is CASSLSGTGLEQYF. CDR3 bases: TGTGCCAGCAGTTTATCGGGGACAGGACTCGAGCAGTACTTC.

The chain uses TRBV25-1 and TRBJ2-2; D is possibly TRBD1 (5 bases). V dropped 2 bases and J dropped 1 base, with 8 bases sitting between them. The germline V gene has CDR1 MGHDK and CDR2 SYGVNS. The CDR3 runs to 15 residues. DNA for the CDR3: TGTGCCAGCAGTGAACACACAGGGAACACCGGGGAGCTGTTTTTT. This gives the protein CASSEHTGNTGELFF.

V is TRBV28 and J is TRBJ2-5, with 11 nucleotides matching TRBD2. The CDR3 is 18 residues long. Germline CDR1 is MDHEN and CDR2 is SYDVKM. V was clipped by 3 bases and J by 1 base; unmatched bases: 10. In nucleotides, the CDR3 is TGTGCCAGCAGTTTGGGGTCTAGCGGGAGGCTACCCCAAGAGACCCAGTACTTC. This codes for CASSLGSSGRLPQETQYF.

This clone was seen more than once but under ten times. The CDR3 region is CASSLGRREQFF. In DNA form, the CDR3 reads TGTGCCAGCAGTCTGGGCAGAAGGGAGCAGTTCTTC. The gene calls are TRBV13 and TRBJ2-1; D is unresolved. The V end lost 6 bases, the J end lost 10 bases, and 13 bases lay between the germline ends. The CDR3 consists of 12 residues. Germline V CDR1 and CDR2: PRHDT, FYEKMQ (reference sequence).

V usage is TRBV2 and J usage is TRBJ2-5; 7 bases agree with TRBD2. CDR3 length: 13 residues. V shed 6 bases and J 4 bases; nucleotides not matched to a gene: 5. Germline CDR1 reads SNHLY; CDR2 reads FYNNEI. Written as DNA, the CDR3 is TGTGCCAGCAGGGTCGGGGGGAGAGAGACCCAGTACTTC. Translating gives CASRVGGRETQYF.

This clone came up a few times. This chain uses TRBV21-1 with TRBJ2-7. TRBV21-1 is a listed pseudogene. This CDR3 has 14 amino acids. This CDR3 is CASSSDGWTYEQYF. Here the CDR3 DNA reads TGTGCCAGCAGCTCGGACGGGTGGACCTACGAGCAGTACTTC.

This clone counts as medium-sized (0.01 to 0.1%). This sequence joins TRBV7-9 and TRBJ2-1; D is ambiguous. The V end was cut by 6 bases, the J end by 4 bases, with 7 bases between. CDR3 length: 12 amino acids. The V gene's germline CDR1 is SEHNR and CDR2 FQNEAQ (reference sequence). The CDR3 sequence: CASRSNYNEQFF. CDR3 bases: TGTGCCAGCAGGAGTAATTACAATGAGCAGTTCTTC. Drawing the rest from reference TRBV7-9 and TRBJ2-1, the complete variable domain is DTGVSQNPRHKITKRGQNVTFRCDPISEHNRLYWYRQTLGQGPEFLTYFQNEAQLEKSRLLSDRFSAERPKGSFSTLEIQRTEQGDSAMYLCASRSNYNEQFFGPGTRLTVL.

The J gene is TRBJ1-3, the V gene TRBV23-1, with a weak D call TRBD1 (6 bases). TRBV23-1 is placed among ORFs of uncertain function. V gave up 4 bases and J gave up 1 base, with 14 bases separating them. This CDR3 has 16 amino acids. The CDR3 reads CASSLSRDISGNTIYF. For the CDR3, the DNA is TGCGCCAGCAGTCTTTCTCGGGACATTTCTGGAAACACCATATATTTT.

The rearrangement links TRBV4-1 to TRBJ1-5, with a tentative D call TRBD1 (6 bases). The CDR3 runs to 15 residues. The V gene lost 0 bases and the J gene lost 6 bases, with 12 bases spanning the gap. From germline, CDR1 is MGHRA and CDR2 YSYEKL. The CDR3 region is CASSQEGVGAQPQHF. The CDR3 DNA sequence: TGCGCCAGCAGCCAAGAAGGAGTGGGGGCTCAGCCCCAGCATTTT.

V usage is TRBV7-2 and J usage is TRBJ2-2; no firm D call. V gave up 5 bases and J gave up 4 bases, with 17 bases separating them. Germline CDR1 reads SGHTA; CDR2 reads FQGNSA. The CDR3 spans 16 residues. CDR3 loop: CASSPSWNDGTGELFF. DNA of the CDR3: TGTGCCAGCAGCCCCTCGTGGAACGATGGCACCGGGGAGCTGTTTTTT. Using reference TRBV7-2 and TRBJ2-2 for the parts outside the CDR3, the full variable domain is GAGVSQSPSNKVTEKGKDVELRCDPISGHTALYWYRQSLGQGLEFLIYFQGNSAPDKSGLPSDRFSAERTGGSVSTLTIQRTQQEDSAVYLCASSPSWNDGTGELFFGEGSRLTVL.

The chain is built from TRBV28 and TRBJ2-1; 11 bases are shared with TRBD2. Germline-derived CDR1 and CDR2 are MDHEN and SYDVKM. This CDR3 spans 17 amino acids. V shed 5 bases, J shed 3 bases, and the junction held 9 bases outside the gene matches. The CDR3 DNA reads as TGTGCCAGCAGTACCCGACTAGCGGGACCTCTCTACAATGAGCAGTTCTTC. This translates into CASSTRLAGPLYNEQFF. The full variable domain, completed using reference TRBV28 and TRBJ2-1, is DVKVTQSSRYLVKRTGEKVFLECVQDMDHENMFWYRQDPGLGLRLIYFSYDVKMKEKGDIPEGYSVSREKKERFSLILESASTNQTSMYLCASSTRLAGPLYNEQFFGPGTRLTVL.

The CDR3 sequence is CAFASPYEQYF. The CDR3 nucleotides are TGTGCATTTGCGAGTCCCTACGAGCAGTACTTC. This rearrangement joins TRBV4-2 to TRBJ2-7; no definite D call. The CDR3 spans 11 residues. Germline V gives CDR1 LGHNA, CDR2 YNFKEQ.

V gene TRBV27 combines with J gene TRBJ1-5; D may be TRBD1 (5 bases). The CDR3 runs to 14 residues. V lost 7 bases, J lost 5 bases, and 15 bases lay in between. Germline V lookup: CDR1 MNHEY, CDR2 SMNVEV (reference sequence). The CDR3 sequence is CASTPGGDHQPQHF. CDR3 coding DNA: TGTGCCAGCACTCCTGGTGGGGACCATCAGCCCCAGCATTTT.

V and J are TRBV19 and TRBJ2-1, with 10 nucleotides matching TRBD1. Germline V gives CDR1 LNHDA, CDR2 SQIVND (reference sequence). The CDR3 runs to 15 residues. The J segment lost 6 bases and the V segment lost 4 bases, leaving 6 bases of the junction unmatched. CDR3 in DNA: TGTGCCAGTAGTACGACCGGGACAGGGGTCAATGAGCAGTTCTTC. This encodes CASSTTGTGVNEQFF.

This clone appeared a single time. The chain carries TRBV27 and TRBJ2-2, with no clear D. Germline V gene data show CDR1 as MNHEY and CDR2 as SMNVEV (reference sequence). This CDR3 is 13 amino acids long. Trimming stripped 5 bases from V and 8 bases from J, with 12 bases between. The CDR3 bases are TGTGCCAGCAGTCGGACGGCCTTGGGGGAGCTGTTTTTT. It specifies CASSRTALGELFF.

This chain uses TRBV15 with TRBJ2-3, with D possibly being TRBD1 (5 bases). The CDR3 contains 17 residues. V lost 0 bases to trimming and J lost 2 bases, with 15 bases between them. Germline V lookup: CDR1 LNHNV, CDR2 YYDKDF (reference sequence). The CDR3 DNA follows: TGTGCCACCAGCAGAGATCTCCAGGGTTTGTCCACAGATACGCAGTATTTT. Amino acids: CATSRDLQGLSTDTQYF. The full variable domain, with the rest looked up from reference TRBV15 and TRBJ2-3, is DAMVIQNPRYQVTQFGKPVTLSCSQTLNHNVMYWYQQKSSQAPKLLFHYYDKDFNNEADTPDNFQSRRPNTSFCFLDIRSPGLGDTAMYLCATSRDLQGLSTDTQYFGPGTRLTVL.

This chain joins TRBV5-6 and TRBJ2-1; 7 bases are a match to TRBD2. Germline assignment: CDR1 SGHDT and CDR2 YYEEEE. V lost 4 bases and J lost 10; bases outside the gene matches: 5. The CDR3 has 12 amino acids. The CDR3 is CASSAGLLEQFF. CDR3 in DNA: TGTGCCAGCAGCGCGGGACTATTAGAGCAGTTCTTC.

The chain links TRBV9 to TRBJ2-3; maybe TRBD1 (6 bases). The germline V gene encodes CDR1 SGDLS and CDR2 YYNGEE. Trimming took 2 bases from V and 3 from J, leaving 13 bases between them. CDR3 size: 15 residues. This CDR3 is CASSVAGDGTDTQYF. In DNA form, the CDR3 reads TGTGCCAGCAGCGTGGCAGGGGATGGGACAGATACGCAGTATTTT.

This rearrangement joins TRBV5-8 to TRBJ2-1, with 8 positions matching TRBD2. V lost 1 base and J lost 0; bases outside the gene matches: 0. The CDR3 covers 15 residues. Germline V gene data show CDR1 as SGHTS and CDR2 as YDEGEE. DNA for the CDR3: TGTGCCAGCAGCTTGAGCGGGAGCTCCTACAATGAGCAGTTCTTC. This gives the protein CASSLSGSSYNEQFF.

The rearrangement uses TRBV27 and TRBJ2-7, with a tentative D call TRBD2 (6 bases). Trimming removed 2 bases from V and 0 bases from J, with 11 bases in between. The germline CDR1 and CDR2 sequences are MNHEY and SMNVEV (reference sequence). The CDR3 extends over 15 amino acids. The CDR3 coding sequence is TGTGCCAGCAGTTTAGGCGGGATGGGCTCCTACGAGCAGTACTTC. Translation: CASSLGGMGSYEQYF.

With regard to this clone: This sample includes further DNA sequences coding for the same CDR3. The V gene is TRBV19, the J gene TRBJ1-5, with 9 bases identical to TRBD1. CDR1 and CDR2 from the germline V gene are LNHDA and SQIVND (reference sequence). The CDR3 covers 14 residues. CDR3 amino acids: CATYHTGGGQPQHF. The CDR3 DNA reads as TGTGCTACCTACCATACAGGGGGCGGCCAGCCCCAGCATTTT.

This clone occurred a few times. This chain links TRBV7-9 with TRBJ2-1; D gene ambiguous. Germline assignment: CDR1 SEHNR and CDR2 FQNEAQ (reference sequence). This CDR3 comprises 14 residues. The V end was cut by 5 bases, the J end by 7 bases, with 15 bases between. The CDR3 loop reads CASSDYRVQNEQFF. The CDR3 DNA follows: TGTGCCAGCAGCGATTACCGGGTTCAGAATGAGCAGTTCTTC.

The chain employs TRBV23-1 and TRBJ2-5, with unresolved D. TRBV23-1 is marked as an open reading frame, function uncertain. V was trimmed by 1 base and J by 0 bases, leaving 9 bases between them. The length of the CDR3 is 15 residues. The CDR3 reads CASSQFGRNQETQYF. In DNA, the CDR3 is TGCGCCAGCAGTCAATTCGGACGGAACCAAGAGACCCAGTACTTC.

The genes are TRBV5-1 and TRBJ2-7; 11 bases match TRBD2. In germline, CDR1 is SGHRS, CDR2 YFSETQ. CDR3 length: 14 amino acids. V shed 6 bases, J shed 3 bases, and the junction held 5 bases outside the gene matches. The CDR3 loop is CASTTGTSGYEQYF. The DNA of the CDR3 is TGCGCCAGCACCACCGGGACTAGCGGCTACGAGCAGTACTTC.